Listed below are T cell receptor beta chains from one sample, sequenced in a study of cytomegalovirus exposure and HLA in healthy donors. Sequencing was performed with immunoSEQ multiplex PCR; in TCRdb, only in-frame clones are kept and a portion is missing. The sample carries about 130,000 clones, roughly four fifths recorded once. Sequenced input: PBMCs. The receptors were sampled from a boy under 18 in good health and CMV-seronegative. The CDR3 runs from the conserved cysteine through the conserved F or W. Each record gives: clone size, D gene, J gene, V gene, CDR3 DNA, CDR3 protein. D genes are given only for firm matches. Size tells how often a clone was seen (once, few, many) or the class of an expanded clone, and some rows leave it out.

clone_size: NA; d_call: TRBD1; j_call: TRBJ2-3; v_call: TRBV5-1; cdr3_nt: TGCGCCAGCAGCCGACAGGGGGCCCTGGATACGCAGTATTTT; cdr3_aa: CASSRQGALDTQYF
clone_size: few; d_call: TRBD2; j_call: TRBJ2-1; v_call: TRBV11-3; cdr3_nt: TGTGCCAGCAGCTTAAAGGGACTAGCGGACAATGAGCAGTTCTTC; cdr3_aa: CASSLKGLADNEQFF
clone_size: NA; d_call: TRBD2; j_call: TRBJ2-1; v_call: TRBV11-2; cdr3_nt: TGTGCCAGCAGCACCCAGACTAGCGGGAGCGGCGATGAGCAGTTCTTC; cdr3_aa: CASSTQTSGSGDEQFF
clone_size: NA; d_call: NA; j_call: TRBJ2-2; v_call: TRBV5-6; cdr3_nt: TGTGCCAGCAGCTTGTGGGGCCAGGGTGACACCGGGGAGCTGTTTTTT; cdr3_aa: CASSLWGQGDTGELFF
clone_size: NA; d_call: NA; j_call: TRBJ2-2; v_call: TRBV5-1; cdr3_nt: TGCGCCAGCAGCTTGGGCCACTTACCGGGGGCCGGGGAGCTGTTTTTT; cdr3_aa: CASSLGHLPGAGELFF
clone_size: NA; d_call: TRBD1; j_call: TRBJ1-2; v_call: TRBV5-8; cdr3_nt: TGTGCCAGCATCCGACCGACAGGGCGCACCCCTGCGAACTATGGCTACACCTTC; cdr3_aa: CASIRPTGRTPANYGYTF
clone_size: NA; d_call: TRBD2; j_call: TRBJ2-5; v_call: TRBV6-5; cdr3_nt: TGTGCCAGCAGTTTCGGAAAAGGACTAGCGGAGACCCAGTACTTC; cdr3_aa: CASSFGKGLAETQYF
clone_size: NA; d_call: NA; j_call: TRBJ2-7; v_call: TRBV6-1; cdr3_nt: TGTGCCAGCAGTGTCGGTTCCGGAGGGGAGCAGTACTTC; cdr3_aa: CASSVGSGGEQYF
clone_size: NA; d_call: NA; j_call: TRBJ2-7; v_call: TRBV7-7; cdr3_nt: TGTGCCAGCAGCCCGCAAGCCGGGCGGAGGGCCGCCGAGCAGTACTTC; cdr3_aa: CASSPQAGRRAAEQYF
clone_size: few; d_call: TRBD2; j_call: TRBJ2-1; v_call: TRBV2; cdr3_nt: TGTGCCAGCAGGGTACTAGCGGGAGGTAGGAATGAGCAGTTCTTC; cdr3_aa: CASRVLAGGRNEQFF
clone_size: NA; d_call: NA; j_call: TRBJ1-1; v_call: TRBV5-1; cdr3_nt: TGCGCCAGCAGCTTGGCCCGTCAGGGCGTGAACACTGAAGCTTTCTTT; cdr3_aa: CASSLARQGVNTEAFF
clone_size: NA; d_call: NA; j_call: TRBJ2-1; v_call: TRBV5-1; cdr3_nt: TGCGCCAGCAGCTCAACGGGGGACAATGAGCAGTTCTTC; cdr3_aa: CASSSTGDNEQFF
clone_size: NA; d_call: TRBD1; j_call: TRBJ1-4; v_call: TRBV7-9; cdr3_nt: TGTGCCAGCAGCTCGATAGGACAGGGAAGTAATGAAAAACTGTTTTTT; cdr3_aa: CASSSIGQGSNEKLFF
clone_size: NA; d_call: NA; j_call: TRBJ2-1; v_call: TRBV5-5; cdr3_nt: TGTGCCAGCAGCCCTCAGTGGAGAGGGTCAGAGAGTGAGCAGTTCTTC; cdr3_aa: CASSPQWRGSESEQFF
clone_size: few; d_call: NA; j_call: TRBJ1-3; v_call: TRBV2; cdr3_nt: TGTGCCAGCAGTGTCCCGTTGGCCCCCTCTGGAAACACCATATATTTT; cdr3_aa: CASSVPLAPSGNTIYF
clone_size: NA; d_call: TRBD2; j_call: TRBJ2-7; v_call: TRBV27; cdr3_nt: TGTGCCACCGGATATGCGGGAGAAGGCTACTACGAGCAGTACTTC; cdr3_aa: CATGYAGEGYYEQYF
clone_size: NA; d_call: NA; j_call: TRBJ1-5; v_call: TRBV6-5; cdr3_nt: TGTGCCAGCAGTTACGGAGTCAATCAGCCCCAGCATTTT; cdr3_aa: CASSYGVNQPQHF
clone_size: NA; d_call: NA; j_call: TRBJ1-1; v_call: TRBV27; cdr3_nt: TGTGCCAGCAGTTTTTGGGGGGGAGACACTGAAGCTTTCTTT; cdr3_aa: CASSFWGGDTEAFF
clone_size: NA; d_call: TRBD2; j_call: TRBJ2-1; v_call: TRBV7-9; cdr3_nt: TGTGCCAGCAGCTTTAGCGGGACCTACAATGAGCAGTTCTTC; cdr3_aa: CASSFSGTYNEQFF
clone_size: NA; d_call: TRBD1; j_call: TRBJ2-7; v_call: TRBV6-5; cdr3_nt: TGTGCCAGCAGACCCGACAGGGGGACCTACTACGAGCAGTACTTC; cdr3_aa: CASRPDRGTYYEQYF
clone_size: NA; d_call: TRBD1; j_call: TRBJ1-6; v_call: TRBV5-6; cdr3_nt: TGTGCCAGCAGCCCACTGGACAGGTCGGATTCACCCCTCCACTTT; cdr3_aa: CASSPLDRSDSPLHF
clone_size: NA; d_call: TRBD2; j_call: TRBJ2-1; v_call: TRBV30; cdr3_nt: TGTGCAGTGGCGGGAGGTTACAATGAGCAGTTCTTC; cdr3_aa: CAVAGGYNEQFF
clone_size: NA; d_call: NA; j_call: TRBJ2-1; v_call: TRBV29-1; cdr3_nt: TGCAGCGCTGAACCCTCGGAATCTTTCGGGAATGAGCAGTTCTTC; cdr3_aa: CSAEPSESFGNEQFF
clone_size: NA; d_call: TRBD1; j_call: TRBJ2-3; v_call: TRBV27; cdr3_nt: TGTGCCAGCAGTTTCAGGGGGCGCTTCGCAGATACGCAGTATTTT; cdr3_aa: CASSFRGRFADTQYF
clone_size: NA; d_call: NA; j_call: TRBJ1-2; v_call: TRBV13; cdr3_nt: TGTGCCAGCAGGGCCGGGACAAACTATGGCTACACCTTC; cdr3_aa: CASRAGTNYGYTF
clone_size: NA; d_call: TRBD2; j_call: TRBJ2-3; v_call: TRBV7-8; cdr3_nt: TGTGCCAGCAGCCCCGGGACTAGCGGGAGGATGTTTGGAGATACGCAGTATTTT; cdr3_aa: CASSPGTSGRMFGDTQYF
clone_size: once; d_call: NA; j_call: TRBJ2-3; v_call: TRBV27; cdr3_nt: TGTGCCAGCAGTCTAACCAAAGATACGCAGTATTTT; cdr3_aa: CASSLTKDTQYF
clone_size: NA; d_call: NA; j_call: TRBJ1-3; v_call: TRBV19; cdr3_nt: TGTGCCAGTAGTATAGAATACGGCTCTGGAAACACCATATATTTT; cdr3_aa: CASSIEYGSGNTIYF
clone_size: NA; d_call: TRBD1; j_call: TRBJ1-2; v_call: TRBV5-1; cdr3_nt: TGCGCCAGCAGCTGGCCCGGACAGGGCGGCGGCTACACCTTC; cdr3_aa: CASSWPGQGGGYTF
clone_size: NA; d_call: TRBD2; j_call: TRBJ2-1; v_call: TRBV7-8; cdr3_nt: TGTGCCAGCAGCTTCGGGCCCCAGGCGGGAGTTTTACATGAGCAGTTCTTC; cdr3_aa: CASSFGPQAGVLHEQFF
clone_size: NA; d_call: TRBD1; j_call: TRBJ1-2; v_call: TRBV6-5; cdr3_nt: TGTGCCAGCAGCCGGGGACAGGAACACGGCTACACCTTC; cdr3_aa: CASSRGQEHGYTF
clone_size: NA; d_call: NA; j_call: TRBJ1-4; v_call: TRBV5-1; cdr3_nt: TGCGCCAGCAGCTTGGGGGTCAGGGATGAGGAAAAACTGTTTTTT; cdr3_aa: CASSLGVRDEEKLFF
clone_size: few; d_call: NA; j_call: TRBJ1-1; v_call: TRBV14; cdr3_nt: TGTGCCAGCAGCCAAGACCGCGTCACTGAAGCTTTCTTT; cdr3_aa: CASSQDRVTEAFF
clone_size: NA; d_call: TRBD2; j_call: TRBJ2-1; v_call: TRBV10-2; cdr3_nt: TGCGCCAGCGGGGCGACTAGCTTATCGAATGAGCAGTTCTTC; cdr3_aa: CASGATSLSNEQFF
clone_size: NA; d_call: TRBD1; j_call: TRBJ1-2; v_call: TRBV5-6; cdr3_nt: TGTGCCAGCAGCTTGGAAGGGTCGACAGGGGAAAACTATGGCTACACCTTC; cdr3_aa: CASSLEGSTGENYGYTF
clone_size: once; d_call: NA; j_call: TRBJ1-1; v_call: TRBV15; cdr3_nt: TGTGCCACCAGCAGAGATAGGGGCTTTAACACTGAAGCTTTCTTT; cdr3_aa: CATSRDRGFNTEAFF
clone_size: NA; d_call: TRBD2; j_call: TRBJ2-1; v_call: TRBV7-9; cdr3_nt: TGTGCCAGCAGCTTAAGTGCCGGACTAGGTCAGTTCTTC; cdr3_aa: CASSLSAGLGQFF
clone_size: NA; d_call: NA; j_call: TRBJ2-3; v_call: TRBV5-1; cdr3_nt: TGCGCCAGCAGCCCCTTCGGAAGCGGGAGCACAGATACGCAGTATTTT; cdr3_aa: CASSPFGSGSTDTQYF
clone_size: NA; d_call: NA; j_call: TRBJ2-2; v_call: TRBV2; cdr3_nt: TGTGCCAGCAGTTGGGCCGACAGGCACTCCGGGGAGCTGTTTTTT; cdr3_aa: CASSWADRHSGELFF
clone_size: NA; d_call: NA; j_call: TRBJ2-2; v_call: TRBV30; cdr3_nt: TGTGCCTGGAGTGTTCCCCGGACTCAACAAGGGTACACCGGGGAGCTGTTTTTT; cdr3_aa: CAWSVPRTQQGYTGELFF
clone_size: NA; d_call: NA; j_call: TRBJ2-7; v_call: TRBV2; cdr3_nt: TGTGCCACCCAGTTTGGGCGGGATAAGCAGTACTTC; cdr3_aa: CATQFGRDKQYF
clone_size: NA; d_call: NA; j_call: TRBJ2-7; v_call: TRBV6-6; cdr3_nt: TGTGCCAGCAGTTACTCAACCAGGGCCTCGGACGAGCAGTACTTC; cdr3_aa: CASSYSTRASDEQYF
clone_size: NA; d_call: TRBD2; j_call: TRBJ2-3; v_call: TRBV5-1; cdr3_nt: TGCGCCAGCAGCTTCAGGGAGGGAAGCACAGATACGCAGTATTTT; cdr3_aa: CASSFREGSTDTQYF